The 27 T cell receptor beta chains below come from one sample, sequenced in a study of graft-versus-host responses after intestinal transplantation. The antigens of these receptors remain unknown. The assay was immunoSEQ multiplex PCR, and TCRdb's table has in-frame clones only and misses some. In the table there are some 150,000 clones, 85% to 95% of which are singletons. The sequences come from unstimulated CD4+ T cells sorted from spleen or lymph node cells, collected before intestinal transplant. These receptors came from a human donor who received an intestinal transplant.

This clone was picked up one time. The chain carries TRBV5-4 and TRBJ2-6, with 7 bases fitting TRBD2. V dropped 4 bases and J dropped 1; count of bases not matched to a gene: 5. The CDR3 is made up of 16 amino acids. Germline V gene lookup returns CDR1 SGHNT and CDR2 YYREEE (reference sequence). CDR3: CASSGGGESGANVLTF. The CDR3 bases are TGTGCCAGCAGCGGGGGAGGGGAATCTGGGGCCAACGTCCTGACTTTC.

V is TRBV30 and J is TRBJ2-7, with unresolved D. Between the trimmed V and J ends, which lost 2 bases and 7 bases, there was a span of 9 bases. The CDR3 consists of 11 residues. Germline CDR1 and CDR2: GTSNPN and SVGIG (reference sequence). CDR3 DNA: TGTGCCTGGAGTCATGGGGAAGAGCAGTACTTC. Translation gives CAWSHGEEQYF.

This clone came up once. V gene TRBV28 combines with J gene TRBJ1-1; D is perhaps TRBD1 (6 bases). Germline CDR1 reads MDHEN; CDR2 reads SYDVKM. CDR3 size: 14 residues. Trimming stripped 3 bases from V and 4 bases from J, with 12 bases between. The CDR3 reads CASSFRGLVTEAFF. The CDR3 DNA sequence: TGTGCCAGCAGTTTTCGGGGGCTTGTCACTGAAGCTTTCTTT.

V is TRBV4-3 and J is TRBJ2-2; a weak D match, TRBD1 (5 bases). The CDR3 contains 16 residues. With 0 bases removed from V and 6 bases from J, the gap between germline ends came to 14 bases. Per the germline V gene, CDR1 is LGHNA and CDR2 is YSLEER. The CDR3 DNA follows: TGCGCCAGCAGCCAAGAACCTAGGGGTCTTTCCGGGGAGCTGTTTTTT. Translating gives CASSQEPRGLSGELFF.

The chain joins TRBV5-1 to TRBJ1-1, with D unresolved. Per the germline V gene, CDR1 is SGHRS and CDR2 is YFSETQ. The CDR3 has 15 residues. V lost 0 bases and J lost 4, with 13 bases in between. This CDR3 reads CASSLGGLGATEAFF. Written as DNA, the CDR3 is TGCGCCAGCAGCTTGGGCGGACTCGGAGCCACTGAAGCTTTCTTT.

The V gene is TRBV19, the J gene TRBJ1-2; 9 nucleotides align to TRBD1. The germline gives CDR1 LNHDA, CDR2 SQIVND (reference sequence). After removal of 8 bases from V and 14 bases from J, the junction contained 9 bases not matched to a gene. CDR3 size: 11 residues. In DNA, the CDR3 is TGTGCCAGTGGGGGACAGGGAGATAGGACCTTC. Protein: CASGGQGDRTF. The variable domain in full, completed from reference TRBV19 and TRBJ1-2, reads DGGITQSPKYLFRKEGQNVTLSCEQNLNHDAMYWYRQDPGQGLRLIYYSQIVNDFQKGDIAEGYSVSREKKESFPLTVTSAQKNPTAFYLCASGGQGDRTFGSGTRLTVV.

The V call is TRBV5-1, the J call TRBJ2-5, with D unclear. The tail of the sequence fits TRBJ2-7 better, so the J call may be wrong. CDR1 and CDR2 (germline): SGHRS, YFSETQ. CDR3 length: 14 amino acids. CDR3 protein: CASSLDGRSYEQYF. The CDR3 DNA reads TGCGCCAGCAGCTTGGACGGCCGTTCCTACGAGCAGTACTTC.

The chain joins TRBV6-4 to TRBJ1-2; D uncertain. Trimming left V 5 bases short and J 9 bases short, with 13 bases between. CDR1 is MRHNA, CDR2 SNTAGT, per germline. The CDR3 consists of 12 residues. DNA of the CDR3: TGTGCCAGCAGTCAATCCCCGGGAAGCTACACCTTC. This codes for CASSQSPGSYTF.

The J gene is TRBJ2-1, the V gene TRBV9; TRBD2 matches 10 bases. The ends lost 3 bases at V and 6 bases at J; junction bases unmatched: 6. The V gene's germline CDR1 is SGDLS and CDR2 YYNGEE. The CDR3 runs to 15 residues. The DNA for the CDR3 is TGTGCCAGCAGCGGGGGACTAGCGATTGCCAATGAGCAGTTCTTC. Its translation is CASSGGLAIANEQFF.

The V and J genes are TRBV19 and TRBJ2-7, with 8 bases that match TRBD2. With V trimmed by 3 bases and J by 2 bases, 3 bases remained unmatched. Germline CDR1 reads LNHDA; CDR2 reads SQIVND (reference sequence). CDR3 length: 14 amino acids. This chain's CDR3 is CASSMVTSAYEQYF. The CDR3 coding sequence is TGTGCCAGTAGTATGGTGACTAGCGCCTACGAGCAGTACTTC.

This clone has just one count. The genes are TRBV27 and TRBJ1-1, with D possibly TRBD1 on 5 matching bases. Germline CDR1 reads MNHEY; CDR2 reads SMNVEV (reference sequence). There are 14 residues in the CDR3. The V gene lost 8 bases and the J gene lost 11 bases, with 24 bases spanning the gap. In DNA, the CDR3 is TGTGCCAGCTTCGCGGGGGACCTTCGTAAGCTGGCTTTCTTT. Translated: CASFAGDLRKLAFF.

The V gene is TRBV2, the J gene TRBJ1-4; the D is unclear. V gave up 5 bases and J gave up 0 bases, with 13 bases separating them. CDR3 length: 16 residues. The germline V gene encodes CDR1 SNHLY and CDR2 FYNNEI. This CDR3 is CASSFPPGATNEKLFF. CDR3 sequence (DNA): TGTGCCAGCAGTTTCCCCCCGGGCGCAACTAATGAAAAACTGTTTTTT.

This clone was seen a single time. The CDR3 sequence: CASSLARGAYGYTF. The CDR3 nucleotides are TGTGCCAGCAGTTTAGCAAGGGGAGCGTATGGCTACACCTTC. The J gene is TRBJ1-2, the V gene TRBV28, with a weak D call TRBD1 (5 bases). The CDR3 runs to 14 residues. Germline V CDR1 and CDR2: MDHEN, SYDVKM. Trimming cost V 2 bases and J 5 bases, with 12 bases left between them.

The chain couples TRBV10-3 to TRBJ1-5; possible D gene TRBD1, 6 bases. The CDR3 consists of 14 residues. V shed 4 bases and J shed 0 bases, with 7 bases lying between them. CDR1 ENHRY and CDR2 SYGVKD come from the germline V gene. CDR3: CAISAGDSNQPQHF. The CDR3 DNA sequence: TGTGCCATCAGTGCAGGGGATAGCAATCAGCCCCAGCATTTT.

On this clone itself: The junction departs from the called germline gene at one end, perhaps through a read error. Other nucleotide sequences in the sample specify the same CDR3. The V call is TRBV29-1, the J call TRBJ2-7, with D perhaps matching TRBD1 (5 bases). Germline CDR1 SQVTM, CDR2 ANQGSEA. CDR3 length equals 13 residues. The DNA of the CDR3 is TGCAGCGTTGCCCAGGGTGGTAACTACGAGCAATACTTC. This codes for CSVAQGGNYEQYF.

This rearrangement joins TRBV27 to TRBJ1-2; unclear D gene. Germline V gene data show CDR1 as MNHEY and CDR2 as SMNVEV (reference sequence). Between the trimmed V and J ends, which lost 5 bases and 4 bases, there was a span of 8 bases. This CDR3 region has 12 residues. The CDR3 sequence: CASSPLGYGYTF. The CDR3 nucleotides read TGTGCCAGCAGTCCCCTAGGCTATGGCTACACCTTC.

This clone appeared a single time. V and J are TRBV6-6 and TRBJ2-3; tentative D call: TRBD2 (5 bases). Germline V gene sequence: CDR1 MNHNY, CDR2 SVGAGI (reference sequence). This CDR3 is built from 14 residues. V shed 4 bases and J shed 2 bases, with 10 bases lying between them. The CDR3 sequence is CASSSGLLTDTQYF. CDR3 nucleotide sequence: TGTGCCAGCAGTTCCGGACTCCTCACAGATACGCAGTATTTT.

The chain joins TRBV4-2 to TRBJ1-2, with D unclear. The CDR3 totals 13 residues. In germline, CDR1 is LGHNA, CDR2 YNFKEQ. V gave up 4 bases and J gave up 0 bases, with 6 bases separating them. This CDR3 reads CASSPLANYGYTF. DNA of the CDR3: TGTGCCAGCAGCCCCTTAGCTAACTATGGCTACACCTTC.

V usage is TRBV27 and J usage is TRBJ2-1; TRBD1 might be the D (7 bases). The CDR3 totals 15 residues. V was cut by 5 bases and J by 4 bases, with 15 bases left in between. Germline CDR1 reads MNHEY; CDR2 reads SMNVEV (reference sequence). CDR3 residues: CASSSQGGPYNEQFF. CDR3 in DNA: TGTGCCAGCAGTAGCCAGGGGGGACCATACAATGAGCAGTTCTTC.

This chain connects TRBV19 to TRBJ1-5; D is undetermined. This CDR3 spans 14 amino acids. Trimming removed 4 bases from V and 2 bases from J, with 9 bases in between. Germline assignment: CDR1 LNHDA and CDR2 SQIVND (reference sequence). For the CDR3, the DNA is TGTGCCAGTAGTAAGGTATCCGGCAATCAGCCCCAGCATTTT. Translation gives CASSKVSGNQPQHF.

This sequence joins TRBV6-6 and TRBJ2-2, with unresolved D. Trimming pared 1 base from V and 0 bases from J, leaving 3 bases between. Looked up from germline, CDR1 is MNHNY and CDR2 is SVGAGI (reference sequence). The CDR3 extends over 14 amino acids. The CDR3 bases are TGTGCCAGCAGTTACTTTCCGAACACCGGGGAGCTGTTTTTT. This codes for CASSYFPNTGELFF.

The chain has TRBV5-6 and TRBJ2-3; tentatively, D is TRBD2 (6 bases). There are 12 residues in the CDR3. Trimming left V 3 bases short and J 4 bases short, with 6 bases between. Germline-derived CDR1 and CDR2 are SGHDT and YYEEEE. The CDR3 here is CASSWGADTQYF. The CDR3 coding sequence is TGTGCCAGCAGCTGGGGGGCAGATACGCAGTATTTT.

The chain couples TRBV6-5 to TRBJ2-3; 7 bases line up with TRBD2. CDR1 and CDR2 (germline): MNHEY, SVGAGI. The CDR3 has 16 residues. V trimming: 0 bases; J trimming: 4 bases; junction bases outside the gene matches: 7. CDR3 in DNA: TGTGCCAGCAGTTACTCGAGTGGGCGGGAGTCAGATACGCAGTATTTT. This sequence encodes CASSYSSGRESDTQYF.

The gene calls are TRBV30 and TRBJ1-3; 8 bases map to TRBD1. Looked up from germline, CDR1 is GTSNPN and CDR2 is SVGIG (reference sequence). CDR3 length: 13 amino acids. Trimming removed 2 bases from V and 7 bases from J; junction bases left unmatched: 4. In nucleotides, the CDR3 is TGTGCCTGGAGTCAGGGGGCGGGCAACACCATATATTTT. This encodes CAWSQGAGNTIYF.

This clone was seen only once. CDR3 nucleotides: TGCGCCAGCAGCCCACATGGGGGGTACGCCTACGAGCAGTACTTC. The encoded protein is CASSPHGGYAYEQYF. The rearrangement links TRBV5-1 to TRBJ2-7, with a tentative D call TRBD2 (6 bases). Germline V CDR1 and CDR2: SGHRS, YFSETQ. The ends were cut back, 4 bases at V and 2 bases at J, with 16 bases in the middle. The CDR3 contains 15 residues.

The chain recombines TRBV11-3 with TRBJ2-2, with TRBD1 matching over 10 bases. Germline assignment: CDR1 SGHNT and CDR2 YENEEA. This CDR3 comprises 17 residues. V gave up 5 bases and J gave up 7 bases; unmatched junction bases: 13. The CDR3 DNA follows: TGTGCCAGCAGCCGCCCGCGGGGGACAGGGGCGGTCGGGGAGCTGTTTTTT. It codes for CASSRPRGTGAVGELFF.

The J gene is TRBJ1-2, the V gene TRBV28, with 12 bases matching TRBD1. The CDR3 runs to 15 residues. The junction had 6 bases not matched to a gene; V was cut back by 4 bases and J by 6 bases. Germline values: CDR1 MDHEN, CDR2 SYDVKM. CDR3 residues: CASSSPGTGGDGYTF. In nucleotides, the CDR3 is TGTGCCAGCAGTTCCCCCGGGACAGGGGGCGATGGCTACACCTTC.